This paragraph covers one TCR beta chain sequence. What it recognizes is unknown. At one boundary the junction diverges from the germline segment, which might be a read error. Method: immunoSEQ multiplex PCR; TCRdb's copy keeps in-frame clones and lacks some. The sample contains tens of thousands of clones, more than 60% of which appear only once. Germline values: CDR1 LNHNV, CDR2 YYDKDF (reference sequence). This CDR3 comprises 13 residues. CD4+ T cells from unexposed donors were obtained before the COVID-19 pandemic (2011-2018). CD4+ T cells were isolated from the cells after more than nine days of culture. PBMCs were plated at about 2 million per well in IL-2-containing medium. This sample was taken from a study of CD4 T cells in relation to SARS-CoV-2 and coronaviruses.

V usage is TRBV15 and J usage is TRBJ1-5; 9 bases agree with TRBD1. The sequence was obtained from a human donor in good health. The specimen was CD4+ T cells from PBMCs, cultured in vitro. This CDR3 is CATTRQGDQPQHF. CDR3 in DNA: TGTGCCACCACCAGACAGGGGGATCAGCCCCAGCATTTT.